The clone carrying this T cell receptor beta chain was seen ten or more times. Antigen unknown. The sample is drawn from a study of T-cell reconstitution after alpha-beta-depleted transplantation in children. General study results and limits: T-cell counts and diversity were attributed mostly to newly produced T cells one year after transplant. Certain patients had high TCRbeta diversity at day 60, and it came from recipient T cells and thymic progenitors that survived. Reports say that about two months after transplant, the alpha-beta T cells came out of several hundred graft clones that had expanded.

With 5 bases clipped from V and 2 bases from J, the junction kept 8 bases outside the gene matches. The CDR3 has 16 amino acids. Germline-derived CDR1 and CDR2 are SGHTA and FQGNSA. Preparing the TCRbeta library involved the use of unique molecular identifiers. In TCRdb, the PCR reads were re-called with MiXCR into one record per CDR3 protein. The sample has 400,000 to 550,000 distinct CDR3 sequences; 10% are singletons. The source is a child under 10 years old with inherited bone marrow failure, due to receive a stem cell transplant. The material sequenced was PBMCs, taken before TCRalphabeta/CD19-depleted stem cell transplant. The V and J genes are TRBV7-2 and TRBJ2-5; 10 bases are a match to TRBD2. The CDR3 region is CASSTRTSGIQETQYF. In nucleotides, the CDR3 is TGTGCCAGCAGCACCCGGACTAGCGGCATTCAAGAGACCCAGTACTTC.